This TCR beta chain was found in a study of tissue T cells after allogeneic stem cell transplantation. Trimming cost V 0 bases and J 1 base; bases outside gene matches: 1. Germline V gene data show CDR1 as NNHNN and CDR2 as SYGAGS (reference sequence). This CDR3 region has 17 residues. This sample's time point: mouse harvest day 7 after allogeneic transplant. Mouse grafts combined 10^7 T-cell-depleted bone marrow cells with 10^6 splenic CD5+ T cells. Tissues came from B6→BALB/c major-mismatch GVHD mice at day 7 or 14. General study results and limits: Motif-based clustering found tissue-specific repertoire signatures shared across patients, though few clones were shared.

Details on this clone: Its matching antigen is unknown. The gene symbols are mouse symbols. The missing CDR3 end, 1 residue past where the read stops, is filled in from the germline J gene.

Produced via immunoSEQ multiplex PCR; TCRdb's table is partial and in-frame only. This table holds approximately 2,000 clones, under 75% found once. The sample comprised spleen. V gene TRBV13-2 combines with J gene TRBJ2-4; 14 positions agree with TRBD2. The receptor comes from a female BALB/c mouse given C57BL/6 T cells with graft-versus-host disease after an allogeneic hematopoietic cell transplant. CDR3 sequence reads: CASGDGDWGGGQNTLYF. The part of the CDR3 DNA that was read is TGTGCCAGCGGTGATGGGGACTGGGGGGGCGGTCAAAACACCTTGTAC.